This record covers a single T cell receptor (beta chain). The record originates from a study of blood T cell repertoires in COVID-19. The CDR3 is 16 amino acids. Germline V gene lookup returns CDR1 SGHAT and CDR2 FQNNGV. Trimming pared 3 bases from V and 0 bases from J, leaving 14 bases between. TCRdb keeps only in-frame clones here, not all; method: immunoSEQ multiplex PCR. The table shows 300,000 to 350,000 clones, with around 91% occurring only once. The sequence derives from a woman in her thirties or forties with COVID-19, enrolled during active disease. The chain links TRBV11-2 to TRBJ1-1; maybe TRBD1 (5 bases). The specimen sequenced was peripheral blood. The CDR3 sequence is CASSLRRGGMNTEAFF. The CDR3 nucleotides read TGTGCCAGCAGCTTGAGGCGGGGGGGAATGAACACTGAAGCTTTCTTT. Variable domain in full (rest from reference TRBV11-2 and TRBJ1-1): EAGVAQSPRYKIIEKRQSVAFWCNPISGHATLYWYQQILGQGPKLLIQFQNNGVVDDSQLPKDRFSAERLKGVDSTLKIQPAKLEDSAVYLCASSLRRGGMNTEAFFGQGTRLTVV.